These 15 T cell receptor beta chains originate from one sample sequenced in a study of read filtering for tumor transcriptome and immune sequencing. The library was built from approximately 400 ng RNA with molecular barcoded adaptors for alpha/delta and beta/gamma chains. One entry per CDR3 protein results from TCRdb running MiXCR on the reads. The repertoire holds about 86,000 distinct CDR3 sequences, with 10% to 15% as singletons. Material: a population of CD138-negative cells sorted from bone marrow. The receptors were gathered from a donor older than 35 with multiple myeloma.

This clonotype occurred many times. Here the CDR3 reads CASTDGSSYEQYF. The CDR3 DNA is TGTGCCAGTACAGACGGATCCTCCTACGAGCAGTACTTC. This sequence joins TRBV19 and TRBJ2-7; D gene ambiguous. The CDR3 runs to 13 residues. The germline V gene has CDR1 LNHDA and CDR2 SQIVND (reference sequence). V shed 7 bases and J shed 0 bases, with 10 bases lying between them.

A few counts support this clonotype. The chain recombines TRBV2 with TRBJ2-1, with D possibly TRBD2 on 6 matching bases. There are 16 residues in the CDR3. Germline V gene data show CDR1 as SNHLY and CDR2 as FYNNEI. V shed 2 bases and J shed 1 base, with 12 bases lying between them. CDR3 in DNA: TGTGCCAGCAGTGAATCTCTAGCGAGGTCCTACAATGAGCAGTTCTTC. Translated: CASSESLARSYNEQFF.

At least ten counts were recorded for this clonotype. The chain employs TRBV3-1 and TRBJ2-7; no reliable D call. The CDR3 has 12 amino acids. The germline V gene encodes CDR1 LGHDT and CDR2 YNNKEL (reference sequence). Trimming took off 1 base at V and 3 bases at J, with 4 bases between the two ends. CDR3 sequence reads: CASSQVGYEQYF. The CDR3 region has the DNA TGTGCCAGCAGCCAAGTCGGCTACGAGCAGTACTTC.

This clonotype appeared many times. The chain employs TRBV30 and TRBJ1-5, with a tentative D call TRBD1 (6 bases). The CDR3 covers 12 residues. V gave up 4 bases and J gave up 7 bases, with 11 bases separating them. CDR1 is GTSNPN, CDR2 SVGIG, per germline (reference sequence). In DNA form, the CDR3 reads TGTGCCTGGATAAAAGGGGGGCAGCCCCAGCATTTT. Protein sequence: CAWIKGGQPQHF.

This clonotype was observed many times. J is TRBJ2-1 and V is TRBV7-9, with 8 bases aligning to TRBD1. V lost 4 bases and J lost 4; bases outside the gene matches: 12. This CDR3 region has 17 residues. CDR1 is SEHNR, CDR2 FQNEAQ, per germline (reference sequence). The CDR3 here is CASSSPPGTGPYNEQFF. CDR3 in DNA: TGTGCCAGCAGCTCACCCCCCGGGACAGGACCTTACAATGAGCAGTTCTTC. The whole variable domain, remainder taken from reference TRBV7-9 and TRBJ2-1, is DTGVSQNPRHKITKRGQNVTFRCDPISEHNRLYWYRQTLGQGPEFLTYFQNEAQLEKSRLLSDRFSAERPKGSFSTLEIQRTEQGDSAMYLCASSSPPGTGPYNEQFFGPGTRLTVL.

This clonotype was detected many times. V is TRBV20-1 and J is TRBJ1-5; D ambiguous. This CDR3 region has 13 residues. The V end lost 2 bases, the J end lost 0 bases, and 5 bases lay between the germline ends. Germline CDR1 DFQATT, CDR2 SNEGSKA (reference sequence). CDR3 sequence: CSARQDSNQPQHF. In DNA, the CDR3 is TGCAGTGCTAGACAGGATAGCAATCAGCCCCAGCATTTT.

This clonotype was detected a few times. This may come from a read error, since a much larger clone is one base off. This rearrangement joins TRBV12-3 or TRBV12-4 to TRBJ2-1; TRBD2 aligns across 10 bases. This CDR3 comprises 14 residues. The CDR3 DNA follows: TGTGCCAGCAGGGGACTAGCGCAATACAATGAGCGGTTCTTC. Protein product: CASRGLAQYNERFF.

V usage is TRBV9 and J usage is TRBJ2-2; D unresolved. CDR1 and CDR2 (germline): SGDLS, YYNGEE. The CDR3 has 16 amino acids. The ends were cut back, 0 bases at V and 7 bases at J, with 16 bases in the middle. The DNA for the CDR3 is TGTGCCAGCAGCGTAGCTCGCGCGGCACAATACGGGGAGCTGTTTTTT. This encodes CASSVARAAQYGELFF.

V and J are TRBV5-1 and TRBJ2-7; possibly TRBD2 for D (5 bases). This CDR3 has 12 residues. Trimming pared 3 bases from V and 5 bases from J, leaving 9 bases between. Germline V CDR1 and CDR2: SGHRS, YFSETQ. The DNA for the CDR3 is TGCGCCAGCAGCTCTCGGGGAAACGAGCAGTACTTC. Its translation: CASSSRGNEQYF. Complete variable domain (other parts from reference TRBV5-1 and TRBJ2-7): KAGVTQTPRYLIKTRGQQVTLSCSPISGHRSVSWYQQTPGQGLQFLFEYFSETQRNKGNFPGRFSGRQFSNSRSEMNVSTLELGDSALYLCASSSRGNEQYFGPGTRLTVT.

On this clonotype itself: This may arise from a read error, as a much more abundant clone is one base away. V and J are TRBV7-8 and TRBJ1-5; unclear D gene. Germline CDR1 is SGHVS and CDR2 is FQNEAQ. The CDR3 totals 16 residues. V dropped 1 base and J dropped 6 bases, with 16 bases sitting between them. The CDR3 region is CASSLVSALRGQPQHF. CDR3 DNA: TGTGCCAGCAGCTTAGTTTCGGCCTTACGGGGTCAGCCCCAGCATTTT.

The table lists this clonotype with many counts. The CDR3 loop reads CASSLEGGAGNQPQHF. The CDR3 DNA is TGTGCCAGCAGCTTAGAGGGGGGCGCAGGGAATCAGCCCCAGCATTTT. The rearrangement links TRBV7-8 to TRBJ1-5; D perhaps matches TRBD1 (6 bases). The germline V gene has CDR1 SGHVS and CDR2 FQNEAQ. Deletions cut 1 base from V and 4 bases from J, with 14 bases between. The CDR3 length is 16 residues.

The rearrangement joins TRBV5-1 to TRBJ2-2, with D perhaps TRBD2 (6 bases). The CDR3 covers 14 residues. Germline V CDR1 and CDR2: SGHRS, YFSETQ. V lost 1 base to trimming and J lost 2 bases, with 6 bases between them. In nucleotides, the CDR3 is TGCGCCAGCAGCTTGACTAGCAACACCGGGGAGCTGTTTTTT. Translated, it gives CASSLTSNTGELFF. The whole variable domain, remainder taken from reference TRBV5-1 and TRBJ2-2, is KAGVTQTPRYLIKTRGQQVTLSCSPISGHRSVSWYQQTPGQGLQFLFEYFSETQRNKGNFPGRFSGRQFSNSRSEMNVSTLELGDSALYLCASSLTSNTGELFFGEGSRLTVL.

This clonotype was seen at least ten times. The J gene is TRBJ2-7, the V gene TRBV10-3; TRBD1 or TRBD2 may be the D gene (6 bases each). The V end was cut by 2 bases, the J end by 0 bases, with 14 bases between. CDR1 ENHRY and CDR2 SYGVKD come from the germline V gene. The CDR3 sequence is 16 residues long. The CDR3 region is CAISEASQGGSYEQYF. CDR3 sequence (DNA): TGTGCCATCAGTGAGGCGTCACAGGGAGGCTCCTACGAGCAGTACTTC.

This clonotype was counted only a few times. Since a far larger clone is one base different, this is likely a read error. The CDR3 loop reads CASSHDRGGYNEQLF. The CDR3 DNA follows: TGTGCCAGCAGCCACGACAGGGGAGGCTACAATGAGCAGCTCTTC. The V gene is TRBV11-3, the J gene TRBJ2-1, with 8 positions matching TRBD1. The CDR3 covers 15 residues. Germline V lookup: CDR1 SGHNT, CDR2 YENEEA.

This clonotype has more than one count but fewer than ten. The chain has TRBV30 and TRBJ1-5; D might be TRBD1 (5 bases). This CDR3 has 13 amino acids. The germline V gene encodes CDR1 GTSNPN and CDR2 SVGIG (reference sequence). Deletions cut 2 bases from V and 8 bases from J, with 13 bases between. The DNA for the CDR3 is TGTGCCTGGAGTAGTCAGGGTCGGGAGCCCCAGCATTTT. Its translation: CAWSSQGREPQHF.